This paragraph reports one T cell receptor beta chain. This record belongs to a study of blood T cell repertoires in COVID-19. On the study more broadly: Specimens from acute and convalescent COVID-19 originated in the United States, Italy and Spain. T cells, B-cell-depleted T cells, or PBMCs supplied cDNA or gDNA.

This CDR3 spans 15 amino acids. With 2 bases removed from V and 8 bases from J, the gap between germline ends came to 13 bases. The germline V gene has CDR1 MNHEY and CDR2 SVGAGI. Authors' processing steps: It was from reference gene primer amplification that nucleated cell counts were estimated. Sequencing was performed with immunoSEQ multiplex PCR; in TCRdb, only in-frame clones are kept and a portion is missing. That table supplies the V and J calls and clone size; D and trimming were determined from the DNA. The repertoire consists of 130,000 to 150,000 clones, with 87% occurring once and the leading ten covering over 0.75%.

The rearrangement links TRBV6-5 to TRBJ1-6, with D perhaps matching TRBD1 (6 bases). Sequences were obtained from peripheral blood. The sequence was obtained from a woman in her forties or fifties with acute or convalescent COVID-19. The CDR3 DNA follows: TGTGCCAGCAGTTACGGCCCAGGGGCGGATTCACCCCTCCACTTT. As protein: CASSYGPGADSPLHF.